Listed below are T cell receptor beta chains from one sample, sequenced in a study of T cell responses to AZD1222 COVID-19 vaccine. Method: immunoSEQ multiplex PCR; TCRdb's copy keeps in-frame clones and lacks some. The sample carries approximately 76,000 clones, around 88% recorded once. The sequences come from peripheral blood, collected on day 0 of AZD1222 vaccination. These receptors were obtained from an adult in good health. Both conserved end residues are part of each CDR3. Fields, in order: clone size, V gene, D gene, J gene, CDR3 protein, CDR3 DNA. D genes are given only for firm matches. Clone size is not always given. Where it is, it says once, few, many or a class for expanded clones.

>once|TRBV6-2/TRBV6-3|.|TRBJ1-2
CASSYGRRANYGYTF
TGTGCCAGCAGTTACGGGCGGCGGGCGAACTATGGCTACACCTTC
>.|TRBV3-1/TRBV3-2|TRBD1|TRBJ2-7
CASSPGQGSYEQYF
TGTGCCAGCAGCCCGGGACAGGGGTCCTACGAGCAGTACTTC
>.|TRBV7-6|.|TRBJ2-7
CASSAKQGMSSYEQYF
TGTGCCAGCAGCGCAAAACAGGGAATGAGCTCCTACGAGCAGTACTTC
>.|TRBV6-2/TRBV6-3|.|TRBJ1-3
CASSRRDRSSGNTIYF
TGTGCCAGCAGTCGTCGGGACCGCAGCTCTGGAAACACCATATATTTT
>.|TRBV5-5|.|TRBJ2-7
CASSEPPASSYEQYF
TGTGCCAGCAGCGAACCCCCAGCGAGCTCCTACGAGCAGTACTTC
>.|TRBV27|TRBD1|TRBJ2-5
CASSLSLQGLQETQYF
TGTGCCAGCAGTTTATCTCTACAGGGGCTCCAAGAGACCCAGTACTTC
>.|TRBV18|TRBD1|TRBJ2-1
CASSPLGTGSGNEQFF
TGTGCCAGCTCACCACTTGGGACAGGGAGTGGTAATGAGCAGTTCTTC
>.|TRBV5-1|.|TRBJ1-1
CVSSSGGKNTEAFF
TGCGTCAGCAGCTCGGGTGGCAAGAACACTGAAGCTTTCTTT
>.|TRBV28|TRBD1|TRBJ2-7
CASSYLTGTAYEQYF
TGTGCCAGCAGTTACCTCACCGGGACAGCCTACGAGCAGTACTTC
>.|TRBV4-1|TRBD1|TRBJ1-2
CASSQPTGEGYGYTF
TGCGCCAGCAGCCAGCCGACAGGGGAAGGCTATGGCTACACCTTC
>.|TRBV18|TRBD2|TRBJ2-1
CASSPGLAGEGEQFF
TGTGCCAGCTCACCTGGACTAGCGGGAGAGGGTGAGCAGTTCTTC
>once|TRBV3-1/TRBV3-2|TRBD1|TRBJ2-3
CASSHEGQGTDTQYF
TGTGCCAGCAGCCACGAGGGACAGGGGACAGATACGCAGTATTTT
>.|TRBV19|.|TRBJ1-6
CASSVGPVSFGLHF
TGTGCCAGTAGTGTGGGACCGGTTTCGTTCGGCCTCCACTTT
>once|TRBV18|TRBD2|TRBJ2-1
CASSPALGQGRLAGAFGSDEQFF
TGTGCCAGCTCACCAGCGCTGGGCCAGGGGCGGCTAGCGGGAGCTTTCGGGAGCGATGAGCAGTTCTTC
>.|TRBV6-2/TRBV6-3|TRBD2|TRBJ2-7
CASSSTSGGGYEQYF
TGTGCCAGCAGTTCGACTAGCGGGGGAGGGTACGAGCAGTACTTC
>.|TRBV19|TRBD1|TRBJ1-1
CASSTGVNTEAFF
TGTGCCAGTTCGACAGGGGTCAACACTGAAGCTTTCTTT
>.|TRBV6-2/TRBV6-3|.|TRBJ2-5
CASSSHSQETQYF
TGTGCCAGCAGTTCTCACAGCCAAGAGACCCAGTACTTC
>few|TRBV13|.|TRBJ1-6
CASSLGSSPLHF
TGTGCCAGCAGCTTAGGCAGTTCACCCCTCCACTTT
>.|TRBV10-3|TRBD1|TRBJ1-2
CAISESGGLYGYTF
TGTGCCATCAGTGAGTCAGGGGGCCTCTATGGCTACACCTTC